Shown below are 15 T cell receptor beta chains from a single sample sequenced in a study of T cells after yellow fever vaccination. MiXCR, applied by TCRdb to the 5' RACE reads, yields one record per CDR3 protein. Of about 240,000 distinct CDR3 sequences listed, 6.5% to 8.5% were seen once; the top ten hold around 0.9%. The starting material was CD4+ T cells sorted from PBMCs, obtained 15 days after the yellow fever booster vaccination. The receptors shown here come from a man aged 30 to 39 who received the YFV17D yellow fever vaccine.

At least ten counts were recorded for this clonotype. The rearrangement uses TRBV18 and TRBJ2-3; TRBD1 matches 8 bases. V gave up 3 bases and J gave up 0 bases; unmatched junction bases: 2. This CDR3 has 15 amino acids. Germline CDR1 reads KGHSH; CDR2 reads LQKENI. The CDR3 DNA sequence: TGTGCCAGCTCACCGCAGGGGGCGAGCACAGATACGCAGTATTTT. Its translation is CASSPQGASTDTQYF.

This clonotype was observed at least ten times. The chain employs TRBV11-2 and TRBJ2-3, with 16 bases matching TRBD2. The V and J ends lost 4 bases and 0 bases, in that order; junction bases with no gene match: 7. The CDR3 runs to 19 residues. Germline CDR1 and CDR2: SGHAT and FQNNGV. The CDR3 DNA sequence: TGTGCCAGCAGCTCGCGTGGGACTAGCGGGAGGGGAAGCACAGATACGCAGTATTTT. Residues: CASSSRGTSGRGSTDTQYF.

J is TRBJ2-7 and V is TRBV28, with 8 positions matching TRBD2. V trimming: 5 bases; J trimming: 7 bases; junction bases outside the gene matches: 7. Germline lookup yields CDR1 MDHEN and CDR2 SYDVKM. This CDR3 region has 13 residues. CDR3: CASSGGRTGEQYF. CDR3 DNA sequence: TGTGCCAGCAGTGGCGGGAGGACCGGAGAGCAGTACTTC.

The chain links TRBV7-8 to TRBJ2-7, with D uncertain. CDR1 is SGHVS and CDR2 is FQNEAQ in the germline V gene. This CDR3 has 14 residues. V shed 1 base and J shed 5 bases, with 12 bases lying between them. DNA of the CDR3: TGTGCCAGCAGCTTAGAACCGACTCTCAACGAGCAGTACTTC. It yields the protein CASSLEPTLNEQYF.

The V call is TRBV15, the J call TRBJ1-5; no clear D gene. Germline-derived CDR1 and CDR2 are LNHNV and YYDKDF (reference sequence). Trimming left V 1 base short and J 9 bases short, with 13 bases between. This CDR3 is 14 amino acids long. The CDR3, as DNA: TGTGCCACCAGCAGAGGAGGACGCCAAGGGCCCCAGCATTTT. As protein: CATSRGGRQGPQHF.

This clonotype was seen a handful of times. The V gene is TRBV2, the J gene TRBJ2-1; 11 bases match TRBD1. The CDR3 has 14 residues. V dropped 10 bases and J dropped 5; count of bases not matched to a gene: 7. Germline V CDR1 and CDR2: SNHLY, FYNNEI. The DNA of the CDR3 is TGTGCCATTGCCGGGACAGGGGGTAACAATGAGCAGTTCTTC. It specifies CAIAGTGGNNEQFF.

This clonotype turned up a few times. V usage is TRBV19 and J usage is TRBJ2-1; D tentatively reads TRBD1 or TRBD2 (5 bases each). CDR3 length: 13 amino acids. V lost 4 bases to trimming and J lost 10 bases, with 14 bases between them. The germline V gene encodes CDR1 LNHDA and CDR2 SQIVND (reference sequence). The CDR3 bases are TGTGCCAGTAGTAACCGGGACGTAAGAGAGCAGTTCTTC. Its protein is CASSNRDVREQFF.

The chain has TRBV3-1 and TRBJ2-5; unclear D gene. V lost 7 bases and J lost 7, with 10 bases in between. CDR3 size: 11 residues. Germline V gene data show CDR1 as LGHDT and CDR2 as YNNKEL (reference sequence). CDR3 region: CASTASGTQYF. As DNA, the CDR3 is TGTGCCAGCACCGCGTCTGGGACCCAGTACTTC.

This chain links TRBV27 with TRBJ2-3; D is ambiguous. The germline V gene encodes CDR1 MNHEY and CDR2 SMNVEV (reference sequence). V gave up 5 bases and J gave up 0 bases, with 12 bases separating them. The CDR3 has 15 amino acids. CDR3 amino acids: CASSPKPSSTDTQYF. The CDR3 region has the DNA TGTGCCAGCAGTCCCAAACCCTCCAGCACAGATACGCAGTATTTT.

This clonotype has just a few counts. This sequence joins TRBV7-2 and TRBJ2-3; TRBD1 is a possible D gene (5 bases). Germline values: CDR1 SGHTA, CDR2 FQGNSA. CDR3 size: 16 residues. Trimming removed 4 bases from V and 5 bases from J, with 19 bases in between. The CDR3 region is CASSSPRAGRVDTQYF. CDR3 nucleotides: TGTGCCAGCAGCTCCCCCCGGGCAGGGCGTGTAGATACGCAGTATTTT.

In this sample, this clonotype turned up many times. The V call is TRBV15, the J call TRBJ2-7; D remains ambiguous. Germline V gene data show CDR1 as LNHNV and CDR2 as YYDKDF (reference sequence). V lost 1 base, J lost 5 bases, and 6 bases lay in between. The CDR3 runs to 12 residues. CDR3 sequence (DNA): TGTGCCACCAGCAGAGTCGGTGACGAGCAGTACTTC. It yields the protein CATSRVGDEQYF.

The sample holds a few counts of this clonotype. In DNA, the CDR3 is TGCGCCAGCAGCTTTCAGGGACGGGACACCGGGGAGCTGTTTTTT. The encoded protein is CASSFQGRDTGELFF. The rearrangement joins TRBV5-1 to TRBJ2-2; D is possibly TRBD1 or TRBD2 (5 bases each). This CDR3 is 15 amino acids long. Germline values: CDR1 SGHRS, CDR2 YFSETQ. Trimming removed 2 bases at V and 3 bases at J, with 11 bases between.

The chain links TRBV19 to TRBJ1-2; no clear D gene. V was pared by 3 bases and J by 0 bases, with 5 bases between. The CDR3 sequence is 13 residues long. Looked up from germline, CDR1 is LNHDA and CDR2 is SQIVND (reference sequence). CDR3: CASSILANYGYTF. DNA of the CDR3: TGTGCCAGTAGTATCTTGGCTAACTATGGCTACACCTTC.

The sample holds a few counts of this clonotype. This chain links TRBV11-2 with TRBJ2-3, with 9 bases that match TRBD2. The CDR3 is 15 residues long. With V trimmed by 5 bases and J by 1 base, 4 bases remained unmatched. Germline V CDR1 and CDR2: SGHAT, FQNNGV. The CDR3 loop reads CASSRGRAGTDTQYF. In nucleotides, the CDR3 is TGTGCCAGCAGCCGCGGGAGGGCCGGCACAGATACGCAGTATTTT.

This clonotype came up a few times. This chain joins TRBV20-1 and TRBJ2-3, with D possibly matching TRBD1 (6 bases). The V gene lost 6 bases and the J gene lost 6 bases, with 19 bases spanning the gap. This CDR3 is 14 amino acids long. Germline lookup yields CDR1 DFQATT and CDR2 SNEGSKA (reference sequence). The CDR3 protein is CSAQRGSVGDTQYF. CDR3 nucleotides: TGCAGTGCCCAAAGGGGGAGCGTGGGGGATACGCAGTATTTT.